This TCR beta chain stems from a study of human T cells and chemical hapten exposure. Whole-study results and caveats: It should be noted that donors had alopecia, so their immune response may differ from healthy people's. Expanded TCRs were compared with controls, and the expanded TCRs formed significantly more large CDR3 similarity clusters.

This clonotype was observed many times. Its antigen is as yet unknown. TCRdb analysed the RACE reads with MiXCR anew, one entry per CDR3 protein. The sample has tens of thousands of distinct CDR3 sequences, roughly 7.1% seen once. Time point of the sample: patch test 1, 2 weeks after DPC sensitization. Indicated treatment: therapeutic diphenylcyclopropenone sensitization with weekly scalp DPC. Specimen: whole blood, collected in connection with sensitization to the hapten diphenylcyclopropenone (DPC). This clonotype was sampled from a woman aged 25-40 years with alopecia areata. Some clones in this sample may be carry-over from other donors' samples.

CDR3 in amino acids: CASSRIIGDRAYNEQFF. In DNA form, the CDR3 reads TGTGCCAGCAGCCGAATTATTGGTGACAGGGCCTACAATGAGCAGTTCTTC. The chain recombines TRBV11-2 with TRBJ2-1; 7 nucleotides align to TRBD1. Germline values: CDR1 SGHAT, CDR2 FQNNGV. Germline trimming cut 5 bases from V and 2 bases from J; bases unmatched to any gene: 12. This CDR3 spans 17 amino acids.